This T cell receptor beta chain was obtained from a study of cytotoxic CD8 clonotypes in ibrutinib-treated CLL. The protocol was immunoSEQ multiplex PCR, while the TCRdb copy is restricted to in-frame clones and leaves out a portion. Among roughly 300,000 clones listed, about 72% were seen once. The trim removed 7 bases at V and 5 bases at J, leaving 16 bases unmatched. This CDR3 comprises 18 residues. Germline loops: CDR1 LGHNA, CDR2 YNFKEQ. The source was PBMCs, collected at disease progression, from a patient treated with ibrutinib. This chain joins TRBV4-2 and TRBJ2-1; TRBD2 agrees at 11 bases. The receptor was derived from a human donor with chronic lymphocytic leukemia. DNA of the CDR3: TGTGCCAGCAATTATGGTCTAGCGGGGGGACCCTCTCACAATGAGCAGTTCTTC. Encoded protein: CASNYGLAGGPSHNEQFF.